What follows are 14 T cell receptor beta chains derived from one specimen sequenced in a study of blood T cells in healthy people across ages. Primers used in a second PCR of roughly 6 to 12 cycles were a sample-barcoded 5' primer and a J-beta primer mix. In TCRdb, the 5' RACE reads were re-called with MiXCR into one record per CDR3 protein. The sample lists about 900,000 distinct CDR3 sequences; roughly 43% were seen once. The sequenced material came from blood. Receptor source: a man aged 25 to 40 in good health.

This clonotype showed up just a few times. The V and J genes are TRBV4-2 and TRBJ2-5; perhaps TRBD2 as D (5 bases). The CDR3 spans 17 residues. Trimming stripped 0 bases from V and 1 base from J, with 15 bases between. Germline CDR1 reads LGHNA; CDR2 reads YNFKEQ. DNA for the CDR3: TGTGCCAGCAGCCAAGAATGGACTCCCTACCGCCAAGAGACCCAGTACTTC. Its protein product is CASSQEWTPYRQETQYF.

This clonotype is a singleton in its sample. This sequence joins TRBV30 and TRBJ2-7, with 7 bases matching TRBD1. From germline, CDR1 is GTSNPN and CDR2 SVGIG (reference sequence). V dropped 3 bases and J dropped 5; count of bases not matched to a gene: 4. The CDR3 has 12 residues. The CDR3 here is CAWSDTGDEQYF. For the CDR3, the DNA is TGTGCCTGGAGCGACACAGGGGACGAGCAGTACTTC.

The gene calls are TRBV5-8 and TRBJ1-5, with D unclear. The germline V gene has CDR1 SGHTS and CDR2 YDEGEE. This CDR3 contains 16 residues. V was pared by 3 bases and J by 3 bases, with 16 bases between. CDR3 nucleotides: TGTGCCAGCAGCTCTTCAAGGGCAGGATACAATCAGCCCCAGCATTTT. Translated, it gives CASSSSRAGYNQPQHF.

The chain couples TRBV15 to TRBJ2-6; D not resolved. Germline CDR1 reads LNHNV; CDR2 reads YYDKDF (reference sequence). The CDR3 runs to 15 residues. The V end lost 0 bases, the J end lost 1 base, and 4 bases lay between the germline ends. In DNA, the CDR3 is TGTGCCACCAGCAGAGATGCGTCTGGGGCCAACGTCCTGACTTTC. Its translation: CATSRDASGANVLTF.

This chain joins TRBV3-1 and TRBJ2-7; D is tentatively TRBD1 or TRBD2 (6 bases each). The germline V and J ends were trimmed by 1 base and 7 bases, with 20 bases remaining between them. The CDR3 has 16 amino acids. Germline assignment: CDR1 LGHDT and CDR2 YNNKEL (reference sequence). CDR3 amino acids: CASSQAWGAAYNEQYF. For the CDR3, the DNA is TGTGCCAGCAGCCAAGCGTGGGGGGCCGCCTACAATGAGCAGTACTTC.

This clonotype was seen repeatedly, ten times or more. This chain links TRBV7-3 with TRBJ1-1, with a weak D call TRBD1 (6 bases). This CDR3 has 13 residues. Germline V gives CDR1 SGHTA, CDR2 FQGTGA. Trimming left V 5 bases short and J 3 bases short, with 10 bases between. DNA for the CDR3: TGTGCCAGCAGCAAGACAGGCGACACTGAAGCTTTCTTT. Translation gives CASSKTGDTEAFF.

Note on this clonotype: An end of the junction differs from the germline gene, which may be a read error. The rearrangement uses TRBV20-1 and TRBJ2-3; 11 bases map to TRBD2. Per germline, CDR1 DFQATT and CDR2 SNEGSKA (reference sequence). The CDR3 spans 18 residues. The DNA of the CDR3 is TGCAGTGCTAGAGCAGGGCTAGCGGGGGGCGGAGGCACAGATACGCAGTGTTTT. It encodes CSARAGLAGGGGTDTQCF.

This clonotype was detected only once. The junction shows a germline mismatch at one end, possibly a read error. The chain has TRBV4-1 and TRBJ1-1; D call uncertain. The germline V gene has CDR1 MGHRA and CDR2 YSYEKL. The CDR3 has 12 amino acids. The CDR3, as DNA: TGCGCCAGCAGTCAAGATACCACGGAGGCTTTCTTT. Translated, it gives CASSQDTTEAFF.

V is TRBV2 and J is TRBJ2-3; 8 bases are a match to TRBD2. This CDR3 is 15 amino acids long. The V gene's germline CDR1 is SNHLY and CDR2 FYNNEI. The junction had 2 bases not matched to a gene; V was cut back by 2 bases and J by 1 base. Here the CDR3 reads CASSEQLAGTDTQYF. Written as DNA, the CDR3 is TGTGCCAGCAGTGAACAACTAGCGGGCACAGATACGCAGTATTTT.

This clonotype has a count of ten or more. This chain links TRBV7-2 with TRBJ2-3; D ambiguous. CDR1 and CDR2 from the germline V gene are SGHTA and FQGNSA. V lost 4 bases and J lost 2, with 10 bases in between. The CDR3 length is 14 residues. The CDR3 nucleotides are TGTGCCAGCAGCTCCCGGGCACTCACAGATACGCAGTATTTT. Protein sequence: CASSSRALTDTQYF.

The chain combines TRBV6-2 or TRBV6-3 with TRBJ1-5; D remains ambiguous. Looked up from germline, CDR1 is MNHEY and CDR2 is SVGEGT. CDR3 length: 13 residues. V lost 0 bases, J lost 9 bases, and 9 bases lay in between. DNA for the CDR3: TGTGCCAGCAGTTACTCCCCAGCATGGCCCCAGCATTTT. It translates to CASSYSPAWPQHF.

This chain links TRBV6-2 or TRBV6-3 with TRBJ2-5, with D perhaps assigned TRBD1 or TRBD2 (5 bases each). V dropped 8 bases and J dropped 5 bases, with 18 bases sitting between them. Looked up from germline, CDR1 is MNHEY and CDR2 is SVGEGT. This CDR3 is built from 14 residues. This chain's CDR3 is CASGGGAGGETQYF. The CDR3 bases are TGTGCCAGCGGGGGTGGGGCGGGCGGCGAGACCCAGTACTTC.

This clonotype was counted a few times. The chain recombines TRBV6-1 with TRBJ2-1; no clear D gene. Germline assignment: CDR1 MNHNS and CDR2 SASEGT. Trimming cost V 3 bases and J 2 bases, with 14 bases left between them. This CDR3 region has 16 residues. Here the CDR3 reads CASSETHLGPYNEQFF. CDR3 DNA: TGTGCCAGCAGTGAGACGCATCTAGGCCCCTACAATGAGCAGTTCTTC.

The CDR3 DNA sequence: TGTGCCAGCAGTGAAGTCGCTAGTGGTTACGAGCAGTACTTC. It is translated as CASSEVASGYEQYF. This chain links TRBV6-1 with TRBJ2-5; D call uncertain. Near its end, the DNA agrees better with TRBJ2-7, so the J call may be wrong. The CDR3 runs to 14 residues. CDR1 is MNHNS, CDR2 SASEGT, per germline.